These 13 T cell receptor beta chains were sequenced from one sample in a study of cytomegalovirus exposure and HLA in healthy donors listed by TCRdb under 2017. Library prep was done by the immunoSEQ multiplex PCR assay. The multiplex PCR relied on a mix of 60 forward primers for TCR Vbeta segments and 13 reverse primers for TCR Jbeta segments. Not all clones reach the TCRdb copy of this immuneACCESS table, which keeps in-frame sequences only. Checked studies attribute under half of the gap to unresolved V genes and leave the rest unexplained. In all, the sample holds a few hundred thousand clones, and around 86% of those were seen once. The top ten clonotypes cover roughly 10% of the sample. Sequenced material: PBMCs. The origin of the receptors is a woman aged 45-65 years in good health and CMV-seropositive.

The V call is TRBV5-1, the J call TRBJ1-3; D remains unclear. The length of the CDR3 is 16 residues. Germline CDR1 SGHRS, CDR2 YFSETQ. The ends were cut back, 2 bases at V and 6 bases at J, with 18 bases in the middle. The CDR3 sequence is CASSFSAADEANTIYF. In DNA form, the CDR3 reads TGCGCCAGCAGCTTTTCGGCGGCCGACGAAGCAAACACCATATATTTT.

The chain employs TRBV11-3 and TRBJ2-2; D unresolved. The CDR3 loop spans 13 amino acids. The germline V and J ends were trimmed by 0 bases and 6 bases, with 5 bases remaining between them. Germline CDR1 SGHNT, CDR2 YENEEA. This chain's CDR3 is CASSLDSSGELFF. DNA of the CDR3: TGTGCCAGCAGCTTAGACTCGTCCGGGGAGCTGTTTTTT. The full variable domain, with the rest looked up from reference TRBV11-3 and TRBJ2-2, is EAGVVQSPRYKIIEKKQPVAFWCNPISGHNTLYWYLQNLGQGPELLIRYENEEAVDDSQLPKDRFSAERLKGVDSTLKIQPAELGDSAVYLCASSLDSSGELFFGEGSRLTVL.

The chain couples TRBV5-4 to TRBJ2-5; 8 nucleotides agree with TRBD2. V lost 4 bases to trimming and J lost 1 base; unmatched junction nucleotides: 6. The CDR3 is 15 residues long. Germline CDR1 SGHNT, CDR2 YYREEE (reference sequence). The CDR3 region is CASSRGGTSQETQYF. CDR3 coding DNA: TGTGCCAGCAGCCGCGGGGGGACCTCCCAAGAGACCCAGTACTTC.

The chain carries TRBV28 and TRBJ1-5; D is perhaps TRBD1 (5 bases). This CDR3 has 14 residues. The germline V and J ends were trimmed by 5 bases and 3 bases, with 11 bases remaining between them. CDR1 is MDHEN and CDR2 is SYDVKM in the germline V gene. The CDR3 here is CASSSRVDNQPQHF. The CDR3 DNA is TGTGCCAGCAGTAGCAGGGTGGACAATCAGCCCCAGCATTTT. The full variable domain, rest sourced from reference TRBV28 and TRBJ1-5, is DVKVTQSSRYLVKRTGEKVFLECVQDMDHENMFWYRQDPGLGLRLIYFSYDVKMKEKGDIPEGYSVSREKKERFSLILESASTNQTSMYLCASSSRVDNQPQHFGDGTRLSIL.

The J gene is TRBJ1-3, the V gene TRBV19; 7 bases agree with TRBD1. CDR1 is LNHDA and CDR2 is SQIVND in the germline V gene (reference sequence). V lost 4 bases to trimming and J lost 2 bases; unmatched junction nucleotides: 2. CDR3 length: 14 amino acids. The CDR3 region is CASSRQGAGNTIYF. In nucleotides, the CDR3 is TGTGCCAGTAGTAGACAGGGAGCTGGAAACACCATATATTTT.

In its sample, this clone was seen a few times. The V and J genes are TRBV19 and TRBJ1-2; maybe TRBD1 (5 bases). This CDR3 spans 12 amino acids. The V and J ends lost 6 bases and 7 bases respectively, with 12 bases between them. Looked up from germline, CDR1 is LNHDA and CDR2 is SQIVND (reference sequence). CDR3 residues: CASRTASRGYTF. DNA of the CDR3: TGTGCCAGTAGGACAGCTTCCCGTGGCTACACCTTC.

This clone has just one count. The chain joins TRBV9 to TRBJ1-6; TRBD1 aligns across 7 bases. This CDR3 is 16 amino acids long. CDR1 and CDR2 (germline): SGDLS, YYNGEE. J lost 9 bases, V lost 4 bases, and 13 bases had no gene match. The CDR3 region is CASSKRTGHFSSPLHF. The CDR3 region has the DNA TGTGCCAGCAGCAAAAGGACAGGTCACTTTAGTTCACCCCTCCACTTT.

This clone occurred a few times. The V and J genes are TRBV5-6 and TRBJ1-6; D might be TRBD1 (5 bases). Trimming took off 1 base at V and 12 bases at J, with 17 bases between the two ends. In germline, CDR1 is SGHDT, CDR2 YYEEEE. The CDR3 covers 15 residues. CDR3 bases: TGTGCCAGCAGCTTGCGCCGGGGGTACCTTGGACCCCTCCACTTT. Its protein product is CASSLRRGYLGPLHF.

The V call is TRBV2, the J call TRBJ2-7; the D gene is possibly TRBD2 (5 bases). The CDR3 is made up of 13 amino acids. V lost 5 bases and J 3 bases, leaving 11 bases between the germline ends. Germline V gene data show CDR1 as SNHLY and CDR2 as FYNNEI. Here the CDR3 reads CASSRTQVYEQYF. As DNA, the CDR3 is TGTGCCAGCAGTCGGACTCAAGTCTACGAGCAGTACTTC.

The genes are TRBV13 and TRBJ2-4, with 7 positions matching TRBD1. Germline assignment: CDR1 PRHDT and CDR2 FYEKMQ (reference sequence). CDR3 length equals 15 residues. V shed 7 bases, J shed 3 bases, and the junction held 9 bases outside the gene matches. The CDR3 protein is CASTLNRGSKNIQYF. The CDR3 DNA is TGTGCCAGCACTCTAAACAGGGGTAGCAAAAACATTCAGTACTTC.

The chain combines TRBV27 with TRBJ1-5, with TRBD1 matching over 7 bases. The CDR3 has 10 amino acids. Germline values: CDR1 MNHEY, CDR2 SMNVEV (reference sequence). With V trimmed by 8 bases and J by 12 bases, 4 bases remained unmatched. CDR3 DNA sequence: TGTGCCAGCTACCGGGACAGCCAGCATTTT. Its protein is CASYRDSQHF.

The chain has TRBV25-1 and TRBJ1-4; 10 bases align to TRBD1. The ends lost 3 bases at V and 3 bases at J; junction bases unmatched: 10. This CDR3 is 18 amino acids long. The germline CDR1 and CDR2 sequences are MGHDK and SYGVNS. CDR3 in amino acids: CASSDLTGGAFANEKLFF. CDR3 bases: TGTGCCAGCAGTGACCTGACAGGGGGCGCGTTTGCTAATGAAAAACTGTTTTTT.

The chain couples TRBV6-5 to TRBJ2-7, with a weak D call TRBD2 (5 bases). The CDR3 length is 11 residues. The germline V and J ends were trimmed by 6 bases and 5 bases, with 8 bases remaining between them. Looked up from germline, CDR1 is MNHEY and CDR2 is SVGAGI. The CDR3 spells CASRDFHEQYF. In DNA, the CDR3 is TGTGCCAGCAGGGACTTCCACGAGCAGTACTTC.